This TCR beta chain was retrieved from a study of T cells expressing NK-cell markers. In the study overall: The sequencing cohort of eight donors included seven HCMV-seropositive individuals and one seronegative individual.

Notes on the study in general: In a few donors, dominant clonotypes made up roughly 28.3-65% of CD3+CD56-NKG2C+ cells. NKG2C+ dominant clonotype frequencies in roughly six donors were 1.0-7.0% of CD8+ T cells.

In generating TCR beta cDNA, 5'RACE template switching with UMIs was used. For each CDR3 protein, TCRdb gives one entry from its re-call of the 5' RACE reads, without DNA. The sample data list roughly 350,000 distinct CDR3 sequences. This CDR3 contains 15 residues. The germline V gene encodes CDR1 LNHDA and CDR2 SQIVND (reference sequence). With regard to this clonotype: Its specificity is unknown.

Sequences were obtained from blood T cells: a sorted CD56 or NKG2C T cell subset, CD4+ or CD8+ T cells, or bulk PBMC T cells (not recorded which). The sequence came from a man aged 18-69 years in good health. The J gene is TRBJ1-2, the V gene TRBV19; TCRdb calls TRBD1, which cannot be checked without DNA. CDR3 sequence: CASREGTGGNYGYTF. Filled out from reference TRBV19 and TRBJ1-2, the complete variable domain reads DGGITQSPKYLFRKEGQNVTLSCEQNLNHDAMYWYRQDPGQGLRLIYYSQIVNDFQKGDIAEGYSVSREKKESFPLTVTSAQKNPTAFYLCASREGTGGNYGYTFGSGTRLTVV.